These 21 T cell receptor beta chains share one sample of origin, sequenced in a study of CD8 T cells in Susac syndrome. With random hexamers, reverse transcription was performed on about 0.5 to 1 ug of RNA. Each CDR3 protein gets one entry after TCRdb re-called the immunoSEQ multiplex PCR reads with MiXCR. The repertoire holds some 240,000 distinct CDR3 sequences, with approximately 95% as singletons. The sample consisted of CD4+ T cells from PBMCs. The receptors originated from a human donor with Susac syndrome.

V is TRBV30 and J is TRBJ2-7, with D uncertain. This CDR3 comprises 12 residues. With 1 base removed from V and 6 bases from J, the gap between germline ends came to 10 bases. Looked up from germline, CDR1 is GTSNPN and CDR2 is SVGIG (reference sequence). DNA of the CDR3: TGTGCCTGGAGTGAGGGTCAGCGCGAGCAGTACTTC. Protein sequence: CAWSEGQREQYF.

The chain has TRBV3-1 and TRBJ2-7, with a possible D match to TRBD2 (6 bases). V lost 3 bases and J 2 bases, leaving 14 bases between the germline ends. This CDR3 has 15 amino acids. The germline CDR1 and CDR2 sequences are LGHDT and YNNKEL (reference sequence). CDR3 region: CASSQPGLPPYEQYF. The CDR3 DNA sequence: TGTGCCAGCAGCCAGCCGGGACTTCCCCCCTACGAGCAGTACTTC.

The count of this clonotype is one. The gene calls are TRBV7-9 and TRBJ2-3, with D perhaps TRBD2 (5 bases). V was pared by 1 base and J by 14 bases, with 13 bases between. The CDR3 is made up of 12 amino acids. The germline V gene has CDR1 SEHNR and CDR2 FQNEAQ (reference sequence). The chain's CDR3 is CASSLGSGFTYF. In nucleotides, the CDR3 is TGTGCCAGCAGCTTAGGGAGCGGCTTCACGTATTTT.

The chain employs TRBV20-1 and TRBJ2-1; D not resolved. The CDR3 is 14 residues long. The V end was cut by 7 bases, the J end by 1 base, with 14 bases between. Germline CDR1 is DFQATT and CDR2 is SNEGSKA (reference sequence). In DNA, the CDR3 is TGCAGTGTTGATTATACTCTATCCTACAATGAGCAGTTCTTC. It translates to CSVDYTLSYNEQFF.

This chain links TRBV20-1 with TRBJ1-1; 12 nucleotides line up with TRBD1. The CDR3 length is 14 residues. V shed 5 bases, J shed 5 bases, and the junction held 6 bases outside the gene matches. The V gene's germline CDR1 is DFQATT and CDR2 SNEGSKA (reference sequence). The CDR3 region is CSARDRGQGTEAFF. CDR3 in DNA: TGCAGTGCTCGGGACAGGGGGCAGGGGACTGAAGCTTTCTTT.

The chain couples TRBV29-1 to TRBJ2-7; 8 nucleotides align to TRBD1. The V gene end was trimmed by 3 bases and the J gene end by 5 bases; junction bases not matched to a gene: 3. The CDR3 totals 12 residues. CDR1 and CDR2 from the germline V gene are SQVTM and ANQGSEA. This chain's CDR3 is CSVEAGGDEQYF. The CDR3 nucleotides read TGCAGCGTTGAGGCAGGGGGCGACGAGCAGTACTTC.

This rearrangement joins TRBV11-2 to TRBJ2-1; the D is unclear. Germline-derived CDR1 and CDR2 are SGHAT and FQNNGV. V lost 2 bases to trimming and J lost 3 bases, with 8 bases between them. There are 14 residues in the CDR3. The CDR3 reads CASSLQWGYNEQFF. The CDR3 region has the DNA TGTGCCAGCAGCTTACAGTGGGGCTACAATGAGCAGTTCTTC.

The rearrangement uses TRBV7-9 and TRBJ2-7; 8 positions match TRBD2. The germline V gene has CDR1 SEHNR and CDR2 FQNEAQ (reference sequence). V shed 1 base, J shed 1 base, and the junction held 6 bases outside the gene matches. This CDR3 region has 16 residues. The CDR3 region has the DNA TGTGCCAGCAGCTTAGTCCTTACTAGCGGTTCCTACGAGCAGTACTTC. Protein product: CASSLVLTSGSYEQYF.

This chain links TRBV20-1 with TRBJ1-3, with D hard to call. CDR3 size: 11 residues. Trimming took off 6 bases at V and 4 bases at J, with 7 bases between the two ends. Germline CDR1 DFQATT, CDR2 SNEGSKA (reference sequence). CDR3 DNA sequence: TGCAGTGCCCTATTCGGAAACACCATATATTTT. This encodes CSALFGNTIYF.

The chain links TRBV9 to TRBJ2-4; D ambiguous. V shed 3 bases and J shed 9 bases, with 19 bases lying between them. The CDR3 runs 15 residues. CDR1 SGDLS and CDR2 YYNGEE come from the germline V gene. The CDR3 sequence: CASSATGLSAGIQYF. The CDR3 coding sequence is TGTGCCAGCAGCGCTACCGGTCTTTCGGCCGGCATTCAGTACTTC.

This chain uses TRBV28 with TRBJ2-5; TRBD1 matches 8 bases. The trim removed 10 bases at V and 0 bases at J, leaving 4 bases unmatched. The CDR3 runs to 13 residues. Germline assignment: CDR1 MDHEN and CDR2 SYDVKM. DNA of the CDR3: TGTGCCACCCGGACAGGGCACCAAGAGACCCAGTACTTC. It codes for CATRTGHQETQYF.

V usage is TRBV10-3 and J usage is TRBJ2-7, with a tentative D call TRBD1 (6 bases). The CDR3 length is 14 residues. From germline, CDR1 is ENHRY and CDR2 SYGVKD. The V and J ends lost 9 bases and 0 bases respectively, with 15 bases between them. Here the CDR3 DNA reads TGTGCCATTGGCAGGGGCCCGAGCTCCTACGAGCAGTACTTC. This encodes CAIGRGPSSYEQYF.

This chain links TRBV28 with TRBJ2-7; no clear D. V was cut by 6 bases and J by 5 bases, with 11 bases left in between. This CDR3 comprises 12 residues. Germline assignment: CDR1 MDHEN and CDR2 SYDVKM. CDR3 residues: CASSRIDHEQYF. The CDR3 nucleotides read TGTGCCAGCAGCCGGATTGACCACGAGCAGTACTTC. Filled out from reference TRBV28 and TRBJ2-7, the complete variable domain reads DVKVTQSSRYLVKRTGEKVFLECVQDMDHENMFWYRQDPGLGLRLIYFSYDVKMKEKGDIPEGYSVSREKKERFSLILESASTNQTSMYLCASSRIDHEQYFGPGTRLTVT.

V usage is TRBV24-1 and J usage is TRBJ2-3; weak D call: TRBD1 (6 bases). Looked up from germline, CDR1 is KGHDR and CDR2 is SFDVKD. This CDR3 region has 16 residues. The V and J ends lost 4 bases and 1 base respectively, with 14 bases between them. The CDR3 here is CATSDQSRTGTDTQYF. Written as DNA, the CDR3 is TGTGCCACCAGTGACCAAAGCCGGACAGGCACAGATACGCAGTATTTT.

CDR3 nucleotides: TGTGCCAGCAGTCCTCGGGGCAGTAACACTGAAGCTTTCTTT. It codes for CASSPRGSNTEAFF. This chain uses TRBV9 with TRBJ1-1; weak D call: TRBD1 (5 bases). With 5 bases removed from V and 2 bases from J, the gap between germline ends came to 13 bases. Germline V gene lookup returns CDR1 SGDLS and CDR2 YYNGEE. The CDR3 totals 14 residues.

The V call is TRBV20-1, the J call TRBJ2-6, with D unclear. Trimming pared 0 bases from V and 0 bases from J, leaving 12 bases between. The CDR3 is 17 amino acids. Germline values: CDR1 DFQATT, CDR2 SNEGSKA (reference sequence). CDR3 residues: CSARDRRTSSGANVLTF. CDR3 in DNA: TGCAGTGCTAGAGATCGGCGCACGAGCTCTGGGGCCAACGTCCTGACTTTC.

The sample holds one count of this clonotype. The CDR3 bases are TGCAGCGGCTCAGGGGGACGAGACACAGATACGCAGTATTTT. It yields the protein CSGSGGRDTDTQYF. This chain connects TRBV29-1 to TRBJ2-3, with 7 bases that match TRBD1. V trimming: 7 bases; J trimming: 2 bases; junction bases outside the gene matches: 9. The CDR3 is made up of 14 amino acids. Germline CDR1 and CDR2: SQVTM and ANQGSEA.

The rearrangement joins TRBV6-4 to TRBJ2-1; 9 bases are shared with TRBD1. The CDR3 is 13 residues long. Germline CDR1 MRHNA, CDR2 SNTAGT. V gave up 6 bases and J gave up 11 bases; unmatched junction bases: 8. CDR3 loop: CASRPTGGPQQFF. For the CDR3, the DNA is TGTGCCAGCAGACCGACAGGGGGACCTCAGCAGTTCTTC.

The CDR3, as DNA: TGTGCCAGCAGCTTGGAGGGACAGGGATTTGGCTACACCTTC. Translation: CASSLEGQGFGYTF. V is TRBV5-6 and J is TRBJ1-2; the match to TRBD1 covers 9 bases. Losses at the gene ends were 0 bases for V and 7 bases for J; bases not matched to a gene: 4. The CDR3 extends over 14 amino acids. Germline-derived CDR1 and CDR2 are SGHDT and YYEEEE.

This clonotype showed up just a few times. The chain couples TRBV29-1 to TRBJ2-2, with D possibly being TRBD1 (6 bases). CDR1 is SQVTM, CDR2 ANQGSEA, per germline. The CDR3 runs to 14 residues. The ends were cut back, 3 bases at V and 1 base at J, with 9 bases in the middle. In DNA form, the CDR3 reads TGCAGCGTTGAGCACAGGGTGAACACCGGGGAGCTGTTTTTT. Translating gives CSVEHRVNTGELFF.

As DNA, the CDR3 is TGTGCCAGCAGCTTAGTAGTGGTACAGGGGGACAAAAACATTCAGTACTTC. It encodes CASSLVVVQGDKNIQYF. The rearrangement links TRBV7-9 to TRBJ2-4, with 8 nucleotides matching TRBD1. Germline V lookup: CDR1 SEHNR, CDR2 FQNEAQ (reference sequence). This CDR3 has 17 amino acids. Trimming took 1 base from V and 3 from J; bases not matched to a gene: 8.